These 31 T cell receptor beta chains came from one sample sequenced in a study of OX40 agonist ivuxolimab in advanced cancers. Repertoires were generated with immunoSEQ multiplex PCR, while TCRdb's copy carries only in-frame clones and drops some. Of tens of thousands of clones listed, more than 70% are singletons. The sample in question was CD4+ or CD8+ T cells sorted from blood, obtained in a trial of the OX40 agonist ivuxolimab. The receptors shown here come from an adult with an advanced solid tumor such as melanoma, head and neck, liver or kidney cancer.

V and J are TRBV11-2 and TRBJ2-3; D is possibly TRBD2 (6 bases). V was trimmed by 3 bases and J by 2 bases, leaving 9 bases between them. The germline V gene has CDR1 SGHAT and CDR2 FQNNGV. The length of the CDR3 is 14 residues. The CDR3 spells CASSFGRDTDTQYF. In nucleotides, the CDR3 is TGTGCCAGCAGCTTTGGGCGGGACACAGATACGCAGTATTTT.

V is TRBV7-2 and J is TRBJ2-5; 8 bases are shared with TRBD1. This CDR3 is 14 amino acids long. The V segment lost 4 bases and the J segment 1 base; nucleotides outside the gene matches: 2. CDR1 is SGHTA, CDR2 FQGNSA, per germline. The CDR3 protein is CASSWGTGQETQYF. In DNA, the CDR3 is TGTGCCAGCAGCTGGGGGACAGGCCAAGAGACCCAGTACTTC.

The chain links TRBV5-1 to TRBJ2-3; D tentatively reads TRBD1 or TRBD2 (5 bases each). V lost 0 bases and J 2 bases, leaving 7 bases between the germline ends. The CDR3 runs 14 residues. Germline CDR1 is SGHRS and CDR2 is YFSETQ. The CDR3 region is CASSLGGVTDTQYF. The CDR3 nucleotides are TGCGCCAGCAGCTTGGGAGGGGTCACAGATACGCAGTATTTT.

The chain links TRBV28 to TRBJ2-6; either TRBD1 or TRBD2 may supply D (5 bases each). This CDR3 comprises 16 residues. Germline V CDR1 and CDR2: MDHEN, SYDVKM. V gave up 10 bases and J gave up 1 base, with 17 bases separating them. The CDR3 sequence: CATDGGGPSGANVLTF. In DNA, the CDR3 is TGTGCCACCGATGGTGGGGGACCTTCTGGGGCCAACGTCCTGACTTTC.

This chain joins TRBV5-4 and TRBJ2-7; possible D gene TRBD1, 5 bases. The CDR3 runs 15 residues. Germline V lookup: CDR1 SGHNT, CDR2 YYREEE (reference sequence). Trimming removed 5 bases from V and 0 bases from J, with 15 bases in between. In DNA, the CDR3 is TGTGCCAGCAGACCTGACAGATACTACTCCTACGAGCAGTACTTC. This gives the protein CASRPDRYYSYEQYF.

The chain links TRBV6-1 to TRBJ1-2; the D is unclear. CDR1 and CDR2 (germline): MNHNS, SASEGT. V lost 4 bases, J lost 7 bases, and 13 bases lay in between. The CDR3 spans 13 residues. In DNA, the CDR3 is TGTGCCAGCAGTGCTCTAAGGTCCTCTGGCTACACCTTC. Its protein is CASSALRSSGYTF.

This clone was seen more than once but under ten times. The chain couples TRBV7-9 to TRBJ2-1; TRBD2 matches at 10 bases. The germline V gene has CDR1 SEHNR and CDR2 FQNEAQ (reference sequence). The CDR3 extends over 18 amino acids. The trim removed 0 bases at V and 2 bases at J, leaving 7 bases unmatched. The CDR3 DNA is TGTGCCAGCAGCTTAGCAGCGGGGGGGATGGTGGCCTACAATGAGCAGTTCTTC. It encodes CASSLAAGGMVAYNEQFF. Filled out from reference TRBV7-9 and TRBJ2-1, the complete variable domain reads DTGVSQNPRHKITKRGQNVTFRCDPISEHNRLYWYRQTLGQGPEFLTYFQNEAQLEKSRLLSDRFSAERPKGSFSTLEIQRTEQGDSAMYLCASSLAAGGMVAYNEQFFGPGTRLTVL.

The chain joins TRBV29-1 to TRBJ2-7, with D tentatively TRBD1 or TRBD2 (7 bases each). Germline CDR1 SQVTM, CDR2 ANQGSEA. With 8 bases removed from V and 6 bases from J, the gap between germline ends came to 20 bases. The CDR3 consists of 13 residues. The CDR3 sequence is CSTSGGTVTEQYF. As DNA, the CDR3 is TGCAGCACCTCCGGGGGGACAGTCACCGAGCAGTACTTC.

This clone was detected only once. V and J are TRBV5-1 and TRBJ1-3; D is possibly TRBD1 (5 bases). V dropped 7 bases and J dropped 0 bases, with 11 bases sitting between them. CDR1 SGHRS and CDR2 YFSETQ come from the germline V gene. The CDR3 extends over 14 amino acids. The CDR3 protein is CASPGRGSGNTIYF. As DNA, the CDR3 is TGCGCCAGCCCTGGAAGGGGCTCTGGAAACACCATATATTTT.

This CDR3 is CASSLSPITGELFF. CDR3 DNA: TGTGCCAGCAGCCTCTCCCCGATCACCGGGGAGCTGTTTTTT. The rearrangement joins TRBV7-9 to TRBJ2-2; unclear D gene. The V gene lost 5 bases and the J gene lost 4 bases, with 11 bases spanning the gap. Germline CDR1 is SEHNR and CDR2 is FQNEAQ (reference sequence). The length of the CDR3 is 14 residues.

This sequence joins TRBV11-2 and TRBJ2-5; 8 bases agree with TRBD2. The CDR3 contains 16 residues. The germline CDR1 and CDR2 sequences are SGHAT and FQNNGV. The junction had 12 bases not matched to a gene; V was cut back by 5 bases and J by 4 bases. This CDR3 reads CASSANQRGGSETQYF. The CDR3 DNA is TGTGCCAGCAGCGCTAACCAACGGGGGGGCTCAGAGACCCAGTACTTC.

CDR3 bases: TGTGCCAGCTCGCCCGTACTTGGCCCTAGCACAGATACGCAGTATTTT. Its protein is CASSPVLGPSTDTQYF. The chain couples TRBV18 to TRBJ2-3; D remains ambiguous. Germline loops: CDR1 KGHSH, CDR2 LQKENI. The CDR3 is made up of 16 amino acids. V lost 6 bases, J lost 0 bases, and 16 bases lay in between.

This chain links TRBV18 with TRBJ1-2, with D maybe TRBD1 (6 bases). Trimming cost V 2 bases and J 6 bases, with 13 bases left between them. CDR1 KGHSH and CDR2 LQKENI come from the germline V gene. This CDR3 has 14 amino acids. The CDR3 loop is CASSPSGASDGYTF. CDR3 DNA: TGTGCCAGCTCACCATCGGGGGCGAGCGATGGCTACACCTTC.

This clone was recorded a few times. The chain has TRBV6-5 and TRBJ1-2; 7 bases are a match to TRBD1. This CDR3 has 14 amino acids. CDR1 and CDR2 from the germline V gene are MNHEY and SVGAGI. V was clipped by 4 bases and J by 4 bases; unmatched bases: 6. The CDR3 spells CASSSGQRSYGYTF. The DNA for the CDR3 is TGTGCCAGCAGTTCGGGACAGAGGAGCTATGGCTACACCTTC.

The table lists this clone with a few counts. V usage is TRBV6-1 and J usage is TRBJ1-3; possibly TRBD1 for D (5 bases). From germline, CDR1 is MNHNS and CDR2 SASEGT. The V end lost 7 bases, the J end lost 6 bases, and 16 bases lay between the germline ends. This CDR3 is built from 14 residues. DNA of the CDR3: TGTGCCAGCAAGGGTGCAGGGCGGCTAAACACCATATATTTT. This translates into CASKGAGRLNTIYF.

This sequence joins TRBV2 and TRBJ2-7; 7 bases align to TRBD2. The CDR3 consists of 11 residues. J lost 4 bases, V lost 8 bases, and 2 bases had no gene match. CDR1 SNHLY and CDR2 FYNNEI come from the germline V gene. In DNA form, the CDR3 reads TGTGCCAGCTGGGGGGGGTACGAGCAGTACTTC. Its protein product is CASWGGYEQYF.

The CDR3 coding sequence is TGTGCCACCAGAAGGGGGGGGAACTATGGCTACACCTTC. Translating gives CATRRGGNYGYTF. The chain links TRBV6-1 to TRBJ1-2; maybe TRBD1 (6 bases). This CDR3 region has 13 residues. V lost 10 bases to trimming and J lost 2 bases, with 14 bases between them. CDR1 is MNHNS and CDR2 is SASEGT in the germline V gene.

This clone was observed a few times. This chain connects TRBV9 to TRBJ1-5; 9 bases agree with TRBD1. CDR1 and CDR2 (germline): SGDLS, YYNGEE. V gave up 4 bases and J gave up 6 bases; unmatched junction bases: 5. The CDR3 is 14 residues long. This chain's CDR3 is CASSPGQGSQPQHF. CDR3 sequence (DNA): TGTGCCAGCAGCCCGGGACAGGGAAGTCAGCCCCAGCATTTT.

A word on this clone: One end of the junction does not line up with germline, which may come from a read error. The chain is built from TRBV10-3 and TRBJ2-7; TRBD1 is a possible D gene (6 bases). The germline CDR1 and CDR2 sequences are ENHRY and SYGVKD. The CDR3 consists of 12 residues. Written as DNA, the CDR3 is TGTGCCATCAGTGATAACGCCGACAGGTCTAACTTC. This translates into CAISDNADRSNF.

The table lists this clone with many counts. The CDR3 protein is CASSFMRAGGETQYF. The CDR3 DNA reads as TGTGCCAGCAGCTTCATGAGGGCCGGCGGCGAGACCCAGTACTTC. The genes are TRBV11-2 and TRBJ2-5; possible D gene TRBD2, 5 bases. CDR1 SGHAT and CDR2 FQNNGV come from the germline V gene. V lost 3 bases, J lost 5 bases, and 16 bases lay in between. The CDR3 extends over 15 amino acids.

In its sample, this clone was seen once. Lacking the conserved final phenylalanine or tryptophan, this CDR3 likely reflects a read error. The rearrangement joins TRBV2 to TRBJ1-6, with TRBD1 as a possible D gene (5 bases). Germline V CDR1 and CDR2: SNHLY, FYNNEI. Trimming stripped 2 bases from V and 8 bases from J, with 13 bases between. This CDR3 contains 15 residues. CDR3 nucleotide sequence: TGTGCCAGCAGTGAAATGGGAGGGGTGGATTCACCCCTCCACCTT. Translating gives CASSEMGGVDSPLHL.

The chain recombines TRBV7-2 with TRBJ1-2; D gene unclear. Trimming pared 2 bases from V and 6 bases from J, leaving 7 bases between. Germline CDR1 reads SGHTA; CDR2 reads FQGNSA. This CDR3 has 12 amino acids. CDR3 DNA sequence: TGTGCCAGCAGCTTAACACCGAATGGCTACACCTTC. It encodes CASSLTPNGYTF.

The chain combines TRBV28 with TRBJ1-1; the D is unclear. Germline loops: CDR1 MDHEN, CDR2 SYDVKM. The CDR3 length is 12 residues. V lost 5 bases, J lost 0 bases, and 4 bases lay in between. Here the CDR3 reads CASSQMNTEAFF. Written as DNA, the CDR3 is TGTGCCAGCAGTCAGATGAACACTGAAGCTTTCTTT.

This CDR3 is CASSEPGGGSYEQYF. CDR3 nucleotide sequence: TGTGCCAGCAGTGAACCAGGCGGGGGTTCCTACGAGCAGTACTTC. The rearrangement links TRBV6-1 to TRBJ2-7; 7 bases line up with TRBD2. Looked up from germline, CDR1 is MNHNS and CDR2 is SASEGT. Losses at the gene ends were 2 bases for V and 1 base for J; bases not matched to a gene: 5. The length of the CDR3 is 15 residues.

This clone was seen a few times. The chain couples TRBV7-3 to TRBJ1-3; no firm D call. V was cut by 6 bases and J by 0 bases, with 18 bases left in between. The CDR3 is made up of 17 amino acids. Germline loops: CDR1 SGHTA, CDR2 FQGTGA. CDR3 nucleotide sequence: TGTGCCAGCAGGCCGCGCCGCGACGACCTCTCTGGAAACACCATATATTTT. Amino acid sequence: CASRPRRDDLSGNTIYF.

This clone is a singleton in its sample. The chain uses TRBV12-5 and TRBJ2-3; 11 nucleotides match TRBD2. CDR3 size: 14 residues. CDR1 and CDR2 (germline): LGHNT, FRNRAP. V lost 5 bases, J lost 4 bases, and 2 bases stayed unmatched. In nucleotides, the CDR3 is TGTGCTAGTGGTCTTAGCGGGGGGGCAGATACGCAGTATTTT. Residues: CASGLSGGADTQYF.

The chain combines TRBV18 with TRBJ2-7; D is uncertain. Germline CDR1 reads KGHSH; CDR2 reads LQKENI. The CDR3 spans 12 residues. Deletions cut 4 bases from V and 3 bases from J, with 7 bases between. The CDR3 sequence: CASSRTDYEQYF. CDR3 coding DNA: TGTGCCAGCTCACGGACGGACTACGAGCAGTACTTC.

The CDR3 sequence: CAISAEGISGNTIYF. The CDR3 DNA reads TGTGCCATCAGTGCAGAAGGGATCTCTGGAAACACCATATATTTT. This rearrangement joins TRBV10-3 to TRBJ1-3; no firm D call. With 4 bases removed from V and 0 bases from J, the gap between germline ends came to 10 bases. CDR1 is ENHRY, CDR2 SYGVKD, per germline. CDR3 length equals 15 residues.

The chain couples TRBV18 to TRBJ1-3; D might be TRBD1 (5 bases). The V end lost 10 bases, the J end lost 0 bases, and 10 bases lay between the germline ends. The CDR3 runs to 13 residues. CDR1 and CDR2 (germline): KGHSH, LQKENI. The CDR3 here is CATGASSGNTIYF. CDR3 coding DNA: TGTGCCACCGGGGCCAGCTCTGGAAACACCATATATTTT.

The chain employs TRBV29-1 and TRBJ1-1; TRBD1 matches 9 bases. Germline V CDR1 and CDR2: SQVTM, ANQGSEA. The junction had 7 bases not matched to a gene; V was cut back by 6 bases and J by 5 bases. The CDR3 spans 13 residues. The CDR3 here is CSVVYRGLTEAFF. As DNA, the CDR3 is TGCAGCGTAGTCTACAGGGGGCTAACTGAAGCTTTCTTT. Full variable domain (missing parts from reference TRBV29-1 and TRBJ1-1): SAVISQKPSRDICQRGTSLTIQCQVDSQVTMMFWYRQQPGQSLTLIATANQGSEATYESGFVIDKFPISRPNLTFSTLTVSNMSPEDSSIYLCSVVYRGLTEAFFGQGTRLTVV.

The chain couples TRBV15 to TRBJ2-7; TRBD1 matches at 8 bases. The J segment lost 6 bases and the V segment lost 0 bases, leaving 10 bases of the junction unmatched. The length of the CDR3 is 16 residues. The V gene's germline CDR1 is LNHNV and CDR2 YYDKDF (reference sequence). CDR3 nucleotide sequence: TGTGCCACCAGCAGAGATCTAACAGGGGGAAAACTCGAGCAGTACTTC. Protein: CATSRDLTGGKLEQYF.